These 13 T cell receptor beta chains came from one sample sequenced in a study of OX40 agonist ivuxolimab in advanced cancers. Receptors were amplified or captured by the immunoSEQ multiplex PCR assay. Imported from immuneACCESS, the table was reduced by TCRdb to in-frame sequences with V and J called. These copies leave out some clones; in studies compared against another copy, an unresolved V gene accounts for under half, and the cause of the remainder is not known. The sample has more than 65,000 clones on record, about 91% of them singletons. The ten largest clones represent 0.45% to 0.65% of the sample. The source was CD4+ or CD8+ T cells sorted from blood, collected in a trial of the OX40 agonist ivuxolimab. The receptors stem from an adult with an advanced solid tumor such as melanoma, head and neck, liver or kidney cancer.

This chain uses TRBV28 with TRBJ1-6; D is unclear. Germline assignment: CDR1 MDHEN and CDR2 SYDVKM. The CDR3 loop spans 16 amino acids. Trimming removed 3 bases from V and 2 bases from J, with 11 bases in between. CDR3 sequence (DNA): TGTGCCAGCAGTTTCAAGGTCGGCGCCTATAATTCACCCCTCCACTTT. The encoded protein is CASSFKVGAYNSPLHF.

The CDR3 region is CASSLAPGENSPLHF. The DNA of the CDR3 is TGCGCCAGCAGCTTGGCCCCGGGGGAGAATTCACCCCTCCACTTT. The chain has TRBV5-1 and TRBJ1-6; TRBD1 might be the D (5 bases). This CDR3 spans 15 amino acids. Trimming left V 0 bases short and J 7 bases short, with 11 bases between. Germline V lookup: CDR1 SGHRS, CDR2 YFSETQ.

The chain recombines TRBV5-6 with TRBJ2-5; TRBD2 matches at 14 bases. Germline V gene data show CDR1 as SGHDT and CDR2 as YYEEEE. The CDR3 contains 18 residues. Trimming at V came to 3 bases and at J to 5 bases, leaving 12 bases not matched to a gene. The CDR3 DNA follows: TGTGCCAGCAGCTCTCCTTCCGGGACTAGCGGGGGATGGGAGACCCAGTACTTC. Its translation is CASSSPSGTSGGWETQYF.

The V and J genes are TRBV5-1 and TRBJ2-7, with D possibly being TRBD2 (5 bases). The germline gives CDR1 SGHRS, CDR2 YFSETQ. This CDR3 comprises 14 residues. V was cut by 4 bases and J by 1 base, with 12 bases left in between. CDR3 protein: CASSGDTGSYEQYF. CDR3 bases: TGCGCCAGCAGCGGCGACACGGGGTCCTACGAGCAGTACTTC.

This chain's CDR3 is CAVRSVIGGFF. For the CDR3, the DNA is TGTGCCGTACGGTCGGTAATAGGAGGGTTCTTT. The rearrangement joins TRBV6-6 to TRBJ1-1; D is ambiguous. V dropped 11 bases and J dropped 14 bases, with 21 bases sitting between them. There are 11 residues in the CDR3. Germline assignment: CDR1 MNHNY and CDR2 SVGAGI (reference sequence).

This sequence joins TRBV27 and TRBJ2-6; no firm D call. The CDR3 runs to 18 residues. CDR1 and CDR2 from the germline V gene are MNHEY and SMNVEV (reference sequence). Trimming cost V 5 bases and J 5 bases, with 22 bases left between them. CDR3 sequence: CASSHTTWLQSRANVLTF. The CDR3 DNA is TGTGCCAGCAGTCACACTACTTGGCTACAAAGTCGGGCCAACGTCCTGACTTTC.

The J gene is TRBJ2-1, the V gene TRBV19; TRBD1 aligns across 9 bases. CDR1 is LNHDA, CDR2 SQIVND, per germline (reference sequence). Losses at the gene ends were 3 bases for V and 0 bases for J; bases not matched to a gene: 15. CDR3 size: 20 residues. This CDR3 reads CASSIRGQGPSGSSYNEQFF. CDR3 sequence (DNA): TGTGCCAGTAGTATTAGGGGACAGGGACCGAGCGGTAGCTCCTACAATGAGCAGTTCTTC.

The genes are TRBV28 and TRBJ2-2, with TRBD2 identical over 7 bases. The CDR3 is 15 amino acids. Germline CDR1 MDHEN, CDR2 SYDVKM. Trimming removed 4 bases from V and 4 bases from J; junction bases left unmatched: 6. Here the CDR3 reads CASSSVGEGTGELFF. CDR3 nucleotide sequence: TGTGCCAGCAGTTCGGTCGGGGAGGGCACCGGGGAGCTGTTTTTT.

The table lists this clone with a few counts. The DNA for the CDR3 is TGTGCCAGCAGTCCTGAGGGGGGGGTCCAGTCCCAGTACTTC. This codes for CASSPEGGVQSQYF. This chain joins TRBV27 and TRBJ2-5; possibly TRBD2 for D (7 bases). Germline CDR1 reads MNHEY; CDR2 reads SMNVEV (reference sequence). The ends were cut back, 5 bases at V and 9 bases at J, with 19 bases in the middle. This CDR3 comprises 14 residues.

This clone showed up just a few times. This chain links TRBV30 with TRBJ2-3; no clear D gene. Germline values: CDR1 GTSNPN, CDR2 SVGIG (reference sequence). The CDR3 length is 15 residues. With 0 bases removed from V and 5 bases from J, the gap between germline ends came to 15 bases. CDR3 region: CAWSVPRLGGDTQYF. The CDR3 DNA reads as TGTGCCTGGAGTGTACCCCGGTTGGGCGGAGATACGCAGTATTTT.

In nucleotides, the CDR3 is TGTGCCAGCAGCACAGGGGCTAGCACAGATACGCAGTATTTT. Encoded protein: CASSTGASTDTQYF. This chain links TRBV21-1 with TRBJ2-3; the DNA was not compared with TRBD1, the D call given in the table. TRBV21-1 is flagged as a pseudogene. The CDR3 is 14 residues long.

This rearrangement joins TRBV19 to TRBJ1-1; TRBD1 matches 7 bases. Unmatched junction bases numbered 14, after V lost 9 bases and J lost 1 base. Germline V gene lookup returns CDR1 LNHDA and CDR2 SQIVND (reference sequence). This CDR3 region has 16 residues. CDR3 sequence reads: CASAGDTTGWNTEAFF. The CDR3, as DNA: TGTGCCAGCGCAGGGGACACGACAGGGTGGAACACTGAAGCTTTCTTT.

The rearrangement uses TRBV4-1 and TRBJ1-4, with no clear D. Trimming removed 3 bases from V and 5 bases from J, with 19 bases in between. This CDR3 is 17 amino acids long. CDR1 is MGHRA and CDR2 is YSYEKL in the germline V gene. CDR3 DNA: TGCGCCAGCAGCCAGGAGGGCCGGACGGGAAAGAATGAAAAACTGTTTTTT. Amino acids: CASSQEGRTGKNEKLFF.